This TCR beta chain was identified during a study of cytomegalovirus exposure and HLA in healthy donors. The PCR made use of 60 Vbeta and 13 Jbeta primers. Produced via immunoSEQ multiplex PCR; TCRdb's table is partial and in-frame only. The table has approximately 190,000 clones, roughly 80% seen once. Germline V gene lookup returns CDR1 SGHDT and CDR2 YYEEEE. The CDR3 spans 15 residues. Trimming cost V 4 bases and J 5 bases; bases outside gene matches: 9. The sequence came from a man in his forties or fifties in good health and CMV-seropositive. Sequenced: PBMCs. V usage is TRBV5-6 and J usage is TRBJ2-5; 9 bases line up with TRBD1. CDR3 sequence reads: CASSTGQGLKETQYF. The CDR3 nucleotides are TGTGCCAGCAGCACAGGACAGGGGCTTAAGGAGACCCAGTACTTC.